This T cell receptor (beta chain) is drawn from a study of regulatory T cells in long-lasting Graves disease. The study, taken as a whole, reports: TRBV28, TRBJ1-2 and TRBJ2-5 were favored in persistent disease. Reduced TCR diversity was observed in persistent Graves' patients versus newly diagnosed patients.

V was pared by 0 bases and J by 2 bases, with 16 bases of the junction left unmatched. The germline V gene has CDR1 MNHEY and CDR2 SVGAGI. The CDR3 consists of 20 residues. This clonotype has a count of ten or more. What it binds is unknown. Investigators prepared the TCR beta libraries by applying iRepertoire HTBI primers and Arm-PCR of CDR3 regions. TCRdb re-called the multiplex PCR reads through MiXCR, storing one row per CDR3 protein. The sample lists about 310,000 distinct CDR3 sequences; about 18% were seen once. Time point indicated: newly diagnosed GD, antithyroid drugs for less than 3 months. RNA isolated from PBMCs was used to make the TCR library.

The specimen was peripheral blood mononuclear cells (PBMCs), collected at new diagnosis, from a patient treated with antithyroid drugs. The chain recombines TRBV6-5 with TRBJ2-3; 8 bases match TRBD2. The clonotype originates from a female donor with Graves disease. In DNA, the CDR3 is TGTGCCAGCAGTTACTCAGGTGCTAGCGGGCCGGGGGGACTCACAGATACGCAGTATTTT. As protein: CASSYSGASGPGGLTDTQYF.